The clone carrying this T cell receptor (beta chain) was detected only once. The record originates from a study of blood T cell repertoires in COVID-19. Study overall: PBMCs, B-cell-depleted T cells, or T cells were the source of the cDNA or gDNA that made up the material.

The data were produced by immunoSEQ multiplex PCR, yet TCRdb's version contains in-frame clones alone and is incomplete. The table records approximately 280,000 clones, around nine tenths of them present only once. This CDR3 has 15 residues. Looked up from germline, CDR1 is LNHDA and CDR2 is SQIVND (reference sequence). V lost 6 bases to trimming and J lost 2 bases; unmatched junction nucleotides: 5. The sequencing sample was made of peripheral blood. This receptor was taken from a middle-aged man with acute or convalescent COVID-19. The rearrangement uses TRBV19 and TRBJ1-5, with 9 bases lining up with TRBD1. The DNA of the CDR3 is TGTGCCAGTAGCCAACAGGGGGCCGGCAATCAGCCCCAGCATTTT. Protein: CASSQQGAGNQPQHF.